This T cell receptor beta chain derives from a study of siplizumab effects on memory and regulatory T cells. Findings of the study overall: Greater diversity than memory cells seemed evident in naive T cells, which also appeared to be major alloresponse contributors.

As concerns this clone: The target antigen is unknown.

CDR1 MDHEN and CDR2 SYDVKM come from the germline V gene. V was shortened by 5 bases and J by 1 base, with 11 bases between the two germline ends. The CDR3 length is 14 residues. Some clones are missing from TCRdb's copy, which holds only in-frame ones; the method was immunoSEQ multiplex PCR. The sample consists of more than 90,000 clones, 85% to 95% of them appearing once. The gene calls are TRBV28 and TRBJ1-2, with D unclear. This clonotype was sampled from a human donor in good health. Sequenced input: non-Treg CD4+ T cells sorted from blood. Here the CDR3 DNA reads TGTGCCAGCAGTCGGCTCGACCTTAACTATGGCTACACCTTC. Amino acids: CASSRLDLNYGYTF.